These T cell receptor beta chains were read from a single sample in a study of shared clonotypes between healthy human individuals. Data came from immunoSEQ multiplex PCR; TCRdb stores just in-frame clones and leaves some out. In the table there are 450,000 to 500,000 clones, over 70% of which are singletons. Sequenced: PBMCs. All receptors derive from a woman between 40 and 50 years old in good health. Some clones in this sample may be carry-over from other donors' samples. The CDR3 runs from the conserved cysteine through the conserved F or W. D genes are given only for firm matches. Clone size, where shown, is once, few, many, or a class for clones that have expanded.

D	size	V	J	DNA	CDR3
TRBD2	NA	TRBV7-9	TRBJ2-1	TGTGCCAGCAGCACCGGGAGGGGGTCCTACAATGAGCAGTTCTTC	CASSTGRGSYNEQFF
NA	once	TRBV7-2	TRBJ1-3	TGTGCCAGCAGTAGGGGTGGTGGAAACACCATATATTTT	CASSRGGGNTIYF
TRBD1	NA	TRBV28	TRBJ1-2	TGTGCCAGCAGTTGGACAGGGGGCTCTGGCTACACCTTC	CASSWTGGSGYTF
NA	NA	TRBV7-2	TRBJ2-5	TGTGCCAGCAACGGACAGATCCAAGAGACCCAGTACTTC	CASNGQIQETQYF
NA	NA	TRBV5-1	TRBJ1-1	TGCGCCAGCAGCTTGGTGGCAGGGAATATGAACACTGAAGCTTTCTTT	CASSLVAGNMNTEAFF
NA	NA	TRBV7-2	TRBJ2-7	TGTGCCAGCAGCTTAGATTCATCGGGTTCCTACGAGCAGTACTTC	CASSLDSSGSYEQYF
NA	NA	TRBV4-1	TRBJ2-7	TGCGCCAGCAGCCAAGAGTCCCCGAATCAGCACTACGAGCAGTACTTC	CASSQESPNQHYEQYF
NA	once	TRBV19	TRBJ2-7	TGTGCCAGTAGTATTACTCCACATGGCGCCTACGAGCAGTACTTC	CASSITPHGAYEQYF
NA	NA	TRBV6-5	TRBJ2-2	TGTGCCAGCAGTTACTTGAACACCGGGGAGCTGTTTTTT	CASSYLNTGELFF
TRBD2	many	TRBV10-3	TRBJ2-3	TGTGCCAGCAATAGCGGGAAGGCAGATACGCAGTATTTT	CASNSGKADTQYF
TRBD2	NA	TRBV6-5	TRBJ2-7	TGTGCCAGCAGTTACTCAGCGGGAGCCTCCTACGAGCAGTACTTC	CASSYSAGASYEQYF
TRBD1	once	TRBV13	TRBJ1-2	TGTGCCAGCAGCGTAACGACAGGGATCCACTATGGCTACACCTTC	CASSVTTGIHYGYTF
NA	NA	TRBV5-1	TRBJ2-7	TGCGCCAGCAGCTTGGACCCAGGATCTCATTACGAGCAGTACTTC	CASSLDPGSHYEQYF
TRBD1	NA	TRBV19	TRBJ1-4	TGTGCCAGTAGTATCTTCCGGGACAGAACTAATGAAAAACTGTTTTTT	CASSIFRDRTNEKLFF
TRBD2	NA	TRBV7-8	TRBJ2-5	TGTGCCAGCAGCTTAGTGCCTAGCGGGAGGGAGACCCAGTACTTC	CASSLVPSGRETQYF
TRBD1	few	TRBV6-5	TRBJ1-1	TGTGCCAGCAGTGACAGGGGAGAGAACACTGAAGCTTTCTTT	CASSDRGENTEAFF
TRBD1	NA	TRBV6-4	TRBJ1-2	TGTGCCAGCAGCCCCGACATTGGACAGGGAGGCACCTTC	CASSPDIGQGGTF
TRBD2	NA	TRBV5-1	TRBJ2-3	TGCGCCAGCAGCCAACTAGCGGAACGCACAGATACGCAGTATTTT	CASSQLAERTDTQYF
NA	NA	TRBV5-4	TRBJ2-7	TGTGCCAGCAGCTTGTATATAGGCAGGGTGAACGAGCAGTACTTC	CASSLYIGRVNEQYF
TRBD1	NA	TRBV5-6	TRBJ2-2	TGTGCCAGCAGCTCGGGACAGGGCGTCGGGGAGCTGTTTTTT	CASSSGQGVGELFF
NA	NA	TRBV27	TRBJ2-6	TGTGCCAGCAGTACACAGTACTCTGGGGCCAACGTCCTGACTTTC	CASSTQYSGANVLTF
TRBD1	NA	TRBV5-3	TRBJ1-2	TGTGCCAGAAGCCTGCCGGGACAGATCTCCTATGGCTACACCTTC	CARSLPGQISYGYTF
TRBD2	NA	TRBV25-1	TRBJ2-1	TGTGCCAGCAGTGTGATAGCGGGACTAGCTGTGGACAATGAGCAGTTCTTC	CASSVIAGLAVDNEQFF
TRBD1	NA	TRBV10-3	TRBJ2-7	TGTGCCACCGGGCCAGGGGGCCCTTACGAGCAGTACTTC	CATGPGGPYEQYF
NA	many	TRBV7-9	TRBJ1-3	TGTGCCAGCAACTCAGTAGTAAACACCATATATTTT	CASNSVVNTIYF
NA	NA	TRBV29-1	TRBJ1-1	TGCAGCGTTTTACGGTGGAACACTGAAGCTTTCTTT	CSVLRWNTEAFF
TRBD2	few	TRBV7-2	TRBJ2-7	TGTGCCAGCAGCTCCCAGATACTAGCGGAGATCTACGAGCAGTACTTC	CASSSQILAEIYEQYF
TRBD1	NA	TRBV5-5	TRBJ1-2	TGTGCCAGCAGCCTGGGACAGGCAATAAACTATGGCTACACCTTC	CASSLGQAINYGYTF
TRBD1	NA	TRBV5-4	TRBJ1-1	TGTGCCAGCAGCAAATCCTGGACAGGGGGTCCCACTGAAGCTTTCTTT	CASSKSWTGGPTEAFF
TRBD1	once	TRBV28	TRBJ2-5	TGTGCCAGCAGTACCCCCTTAGGACAGGCGACCCAGTACTTC	CASSTPLGQATQYF
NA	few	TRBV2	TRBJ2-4	TGTGCCAGCATGGAACAGATGGCAAACATTCAGTACTTC	CASMEQMANIQYF
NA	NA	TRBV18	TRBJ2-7	TGTGCCAGCTCACCACCGGGCGTATACGAGCAGTACTTC	CASSPPGVYEQYF
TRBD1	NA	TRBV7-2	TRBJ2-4	TGTGCCAGCAGCTTAGATCCAGGGGGAAACATTCAGTACTTC	CASSLDPGGNIQYF
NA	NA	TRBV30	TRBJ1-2	TGTGCCTGTAGTCAGGGATCTGGCTACACCTTC	CACSQGSGYTF
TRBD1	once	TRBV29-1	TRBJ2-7	TGCAGCGTTACATTCAGGGGGTCCTACGAGCAGTACTTC	CSVTFRGSYEQYF
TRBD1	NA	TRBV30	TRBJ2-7	TGTGCCTGGAAGGACGACAGGGGCGCCGACGAGCAGTACTTC	CAWKDDRGADEQYF
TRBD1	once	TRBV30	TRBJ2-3	TGTGCCTGGAGTGGAGGGGGCGGCACAGATACGCAGTATTTT	CAWSGGGGTDTQYF
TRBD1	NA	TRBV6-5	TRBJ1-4	TGTGCCAGCAGTTACTCCGACAGGGGGCGCGGGAAACTGTTTTTT	CASSYSDRGRGKLFF
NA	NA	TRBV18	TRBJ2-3	TGTGCCAGCTCAGACCCGGTTGCGTCAGATACGCAGTATTTT	CASSDPVASDTQYF
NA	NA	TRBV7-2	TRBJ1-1	TGTGCCAGCAGCTGGGGCCGGGACACTGAAGCTTTCTTT	CASSWGRDTEAFF
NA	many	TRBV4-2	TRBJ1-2	TGTGCCAGCACCAACCTTGTGCGTACCAGGGACTATGGCTACACCTTC	CASTNLVRTRDYGYTF
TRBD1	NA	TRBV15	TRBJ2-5	TGTGCCACCAGCAGGGGACAGCTCGAGACCCAGTACTTC	CATSRGQLETQYF
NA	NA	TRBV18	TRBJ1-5	TGTGCCAGCTCACCTACAGACAATCAGCCCCAGCATTTT	CASSPTDNQPQHF
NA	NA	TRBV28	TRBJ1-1	TGTGCCAGCAAAAGGGGTGAAGCTTTCTTT	CASKRGEAFF
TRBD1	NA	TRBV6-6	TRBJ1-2	TGTGCCAGCAGTTACAGGGACAGGGACGGCGGCTACACCTTC	CASSYRDRDGGYTF